This TCR beta chain is from a study of cytomegalovirus exposure and HLA in healthy donors. Study results and limitations: In vitro data verified a few CMV-associated chains as specific for CMV antigens. A later examination showed that TCR association rates differed by HLA locus, with DRB1 most and HLA-C fewest.

From germline, CDR1 is KGHSH and CDR2 LQKENI. CDR3 length equals 16 residues. Trimming cost V 3 bases and J 4 bases; bases outside gene matches: 7. Details on this clone: The target antigen is unknown.

Researchers ran the PCR with 60 Vbeta and 13 Jbeta primers. Data came from immunoSEQ multiplex PCR; TCRdb stores just in-frame clones and leaves some out. The sample yields approximately 140,000 clones, roughly 80% seen once. J is TRBJ1-4 and V is TRBV18, with 8 positions matching TRBD1. The sample taken for sequencing was PBMCs. The TCR sequence derives from a man aged 35 to 55 in good health and CMV-seropositive. Here the CDR3 reads CASSPFRDRSNEKLFF. The DNA for the CDR3 is TGTGCCAGCTCACCTTTCCGGGACAGGAGTAATGAAAAACTGTTTTTT.